A single sample gave rise to the 14 T cell receptor beta chains below, sequenced in a study of T cells in women clearing cervical HPV infection. Profiling relied on immunoSEQ multiplex PCR, and the TCRdb table lists in-frame clones only, not all of them. The repertoire shows around 19,000 clones; the top ten hold more than 6%. Sequencing was done on a sample of blood buffy coat. The source is a woman between 18 and 70 years old with a cervical HPV16 infection that either progressed to CIN3+ or cleared (not recorded which).

Of note for this clone: The missing CDR3 end, 3 residues past where the read stops, is filled in from the germline J gene. This chain uses TRBV5-5 with TRBJ1-1; 8 bases agree with TRBD1. The CDR3 has 13 residues. The V segment lost 7 bases and the J segment 0 bases; nucleotides outside the gene matches: 2. Germline assignment: CDR1 SGHKS and CDR2 YYEKEE (reference sequence). The CDR3 protein is CASGTGMNTEAFF. The part of the CDR3 DNA that was read is TGTGCCAGCGGGACAGGAATGAACACTGAA.

With regard to this clone: The CDR3 end lies 3 residues beyond the end of the read and is filled in from the germline J gene. The chain joins TRBV10-2 to TRBJ2-1; D call uncertain. This CDR3 is built from 15 residues. The V and J ends lost 6 bases and 0 bases respectively, with 12 bases between them. Germline CDR1 WSHSY, CDR2 SAAADI. The CDR3 sequence is CASSGSRYSYNEQFF. The covered CDR3 bases are TGCGCCAGCAGCGGTAGCCGATACTCCTACAATGAG.

Comments on this clone: The read ends 3 residues shy of where the CDR3 ends; the end is completed using the germline J gene. The chain links TRBV7-6 to TRBJ2-5; TRBD2 is a possible D gene (6 bases). Trimming cost V 5 bases and J 3 bases, with 13 bases left between them. This CDR3 is built from 14 residues. From germline, CDR1 is SGHVS and CDR2 FNYEAQ. This CDR3 is CASSPRDWEETQYF. The covered CDR3 bases are TGTGCCAGCAGCCCTCGGGACTGGGAAGAGACC. Looking up the rest from reference TRBV7-6 and TRBJ2-5 gives the full variable domain: GAGVSQSPRYKVTKRGQDVALRCDPISGHVSLYWYRQALGQGPEFLTYFNYEAQQDKSGLPNDRFSAERPEGSISTLTIQRTEQRDSAMYRCASSPRDWEETQYFGPGTRLLVL.

A note on this clone: The read halts 3 residues ahead of the CDR3 end, with the missing end drawn from the germline J gene. J is TRBJ2-7 and V is TRBV20-1; maybe TRBD2 (6 bases). The germline CDR1 and CDR2 sequences are DFQATT and SNEGSKA (reference sequence). This CDR3 has 12 amino acids. Trimming removed 6 bases from V and 1 base from J, with 10 bases in between. CDR3 in amino acids: CSAKRASYEQYF. CDR3 DNA, as far as it was read: TGCAGTGCAAAGCGGGCTTCCTACGAG.

As for this clone: The read terminates 3 residues before the CDR3 end, so the remaining end is supplied by the germline J gene. This rearrangement joins TRBV6-2 or TRBV6-3 to TRBJ1-2; 9 positions agree with TRBD1. J lost 5 bases, V lost 5 bases, and 9 bases had no gene match. The CDR3 sequence is 15 residues long. CDR1 and CDR2 from the germline V gene are MNHEY and SVGEGT. The CDR3 DNA, read in part, is TGTGCCAGCAGTAACGACAGGGGGTCGGCTTATGGC. Translating it yields CASSNDRGSAYG. The whole CDR3 sequence reads CASSNDRGSAYGYTF.

Remarks on this clone: The missing CDR3 end, 3 residues past where the read stops, is filled in from the germline J gene. The genes are TRBV6-2 or TRBV6-3 and TRBJ2-5, with 7 bases matching TRBD1. Germline values: CDR1 MNHEY, CDR2 SVGEGT. The CDR3 loop spans 16 amino acids. V was pared by 0 bases and J by 3 bases, with 7 bases of the junction left unmatched. The DNA read from the CDR3 is TGTGCCAGCAGTTACTCGACAGGGAGACTGGAAGAGACC. Translation gives CASSYSTGRLEET. The full CDR3 protein reads CASSYSTGRLEETQYF.

As concerns this clone: The read is 3 residues too short to cover the CDR3 end, so that end is filled in from the germline J gene. The J gene is TRBJ1-1, the V gene TRBV29-1; a weak D match, TRBD1 (5 bases). V was trimmed by 6 bases and J by 3 bases, leaving 17 bases between them. The CDR3 spans 14 residues. Germline V gene lookup returns CDR1 SQVTM and CDR2 ANQGSEA. CDR3 DNA, as far as it was read: TGCAGCGTCCTTCGGACATCAGGATACACTGAA. Translating gives CSVLRTSGYTE. The whole CDR3 protein is CSVLRTSGYTEAFF. The variable domain in full, completed from reference TRBV29-1 and TRBJ1-1, reads SAVISQKPSRDICQRGTSLTIQCQVDSQVTMMFWYRQQPGQSLTLIATANQGSEATYESGFVIDKFPISRPNLTFSTLTVSNMSPEDSSIYLCSVLRTSGYTEAFFGQGTRLTVV.

This clone is deemed medium-sized by its frequency. The missing CDR3 end, 3 residues past where the read stops, is filled in from the germline J gene. The rearrangement joins TRBV6-2 or TRBV6-3 to TRBJ2-2; 9 nucleotides match TRBD1. Germline V gives CDR1 MNHEY, CDR2 SVGEGT. The CDR3 runs 14 residues. J lost 6 bases, V lost 6 bases, and 5 bases had no gene match. The CDR3 loop is CASRQGAVAGELFF. The CDR3 DNA, read in part, is TGTGCCAGCAGACAGGGGGCGGTGGCCGGGGAG.

As regards this clone: The read gets to within 3 residues of the CDR3 end, and the germline J gene fills in the rest. The chain is built from TRBV28 and TRBJ1-1; D unresolved. This CDR3 has 13 amino acids. CDR1 MDHEN and CDR2 SYDVKM come from the germline V gene. The V end lost 5 bases, the J end lost 3 bases, and 10 bases lay between the germline ends. The CDR3 is CASSVGRYTEAFF. The sequenced CDR3 bases are TGTGCCAGCAGTGTGGGCAGATACACTGAA.

Points on this clone: With the read ending 3 residues before the CDR3 end, the germline J gene is used to fill in that end. The chain uses TRBV2 and TRBJ2-3; D is unclear. Trimming pared 0 bases from V and 1 base from J, leaving 11 bases between. Germline V gene lookup returns CDR1 SNHLY and CDR2 FYNNEI. This CDR3 comprises 16 residues. CDR3 sequence: CASSEAPGSGTDTQYF. Partial CDR3 DNA: TGTGCCAGCAGTGAAGCGCCCGGGTCGGGCACAGATACG.

Comment on this clone: The sequence runs out 3 residues before the end of the CDR3; the remainder is reconstructed from the germline J gene. V usage is TRBV7-2 and J usage is TRBJ1-2, with D uncertain. CDR1 and CDR2 from the germline V gene are SGHTA and FQGNSA. This CDR3 comprises 13 residues. The CDR3 bases that were read are TGTGCCAGCAGCTACAAAGCGGCTAGCGAC. Its protein is CASSYKAASD. The entire CDR3 is CASSYKAASDYTF.

Regarding this clone: The read comes to an end 3 residues before the CDR3 does, leaving the germline J gene to fill in the end. The rearrangement joins TRBV27 to TRBJ2-2, with 7 bases matching TRBD1. There are 15 residues in the CDR3. CDR1 is MNHEY, CDR2 SMNVEV, per germline (reference sequence). J gave up 0 bases and V 5 bases, and 3 bases lay outside the gene matches. CDR3 bases read: TGTGCCAGCAGTGGGACAGTCGCGAACACCGGGGAG. Protein: CASSGTVANTGE. The complete CDR3 protein is CASSGTVANTGELFF.

With regard to this clone: With the read ending 3 residues before the CDR3 end, the germline J gene is used to fill in that end. The chain recombines TRBV7-2 with TRBJ2-5; 7 nucleotides agree with TRBD2. This CDR3 has 14 residues. The germline gives CDR1 SGHTA, CDR2 FQGNSA. The V and J ends lost 3 bases and 5 bases, in that order; junction bases with no gene match: 6. The sequenced part of the CDR3 DNA is TGTGCCAGCAGCTTCGGCGGGAGTGGGGAGACC. Protein sequence: CASSFGGSGET. The whole CDR3 protein reads CASSFGGSGETQYF.

With regard to this clone: The read terminates 3 residues ahead of where the CDR3 ends, so the germline J gene completes it. This chain joins TRBV20-1 and TRBJ1-1, with D possibly TRBD1 on 6 matching bases. V was clipped by 0 bases and J by 4 bases, with 12 bases between them. CDR1 is DFQATT, CDR2 SNEGSKA, per germline (reference sequence). This CDR3 has 14 amino acids. The CDR3 loop reads CSARDLSRGTEAFF. The CDR3 DNA, read in part, is TGCAGTGCTAGAGATTTGAGCAGGGGCACTGAA.